These T cell receptor beta chains were read from a single sample in a study of blood T cell repertoires in COVID-19. Generated by immunoSEQ multiplex PCR, the TCRdb table keeps only in-frame clones and is missing some. The data contain around 150,000 clones, over 85% of them singletons. Sequenced input: peripheral blood. The receptors come from a man between 60 and 75 years old with active or convalescent COVID-19. CDR3s include the opening cysteine and the closing phenylalanine or tryptophan. The D gene is left open where the match is weak. Size is omitted from some rows. Given values are once, few, many or a class for expanded clones.

J gene: TRBJ2-7; V gene: TRBV10-3; clone size: NA; D gene: NA; CDR3 protein: CAIGGKAPYEQYF; CDR3 DNA: TGTGCCATCGGGGGGAAAGCTCCCTACGAGCAGTACTTC
J gene: TRBJ2-4; V gene: TRBV2; clone size: once; D gene: NA; CDR3 protein: CASSAYQDSLNIQYF; CDR3 DNA: TGTGCCAGCAGTGCTTACCAGGACAGCCTAAACATTCAGTACTTC
J gene: TRBJ2-7; V gene: TRBV6-2/TRBV6-3; clone size: once; D gene: TRBD1; CDR3 protein: CASSYSGQGYEQYF; CDR3 DNA: TGTGCCAGCAGTTACTCTGGACAGGGCTACGAGCAGTACTTC
J gene: TRBJ1-3; V gene: TRBV5-1; clone size: NA; D gene: TRBD1; CDR3 protein: CASSTGQSSGNTIYF; CDR3 DNA: TGCGCCAGCAGCACGGGACAGAGCTCTGGAAACACCATATATTTT
J gene: TRBJ2-3; V gene: TRBV3-1/TRBV3-2; clone size: NA; D gene: NA; CDR3 protein: CASSQALTSEQYF; CDR3 DNA: TGTGCCAGCAGCCAAGCCTTAACTTCCGAGCAGTATTTT
J gene: TRBJ2-5; V gene: TRBV4-1; clone size: NA; D gene: NA; CDR3 protein: CASSQESLQETQYF; CDR3 DNA: TGCGCCAGCAGCCAAGAATCCCTACAAGAGACCCAGTACTTC
J gene: TRBJ2-4; V gene: TRBV5-1; clone size: NA; D gene: TRBD2; CDR3 protein: CASSWGGLIAKNIQYF; CDR3 DNA: TGCGCCAGCAGCTGGGGGGGACTGATAGCCAAAAACATTCAGTACTTC
J gene: TRBJ1-4; V gene: TRBV19; clone size: NA; D gene: NA; CDR3 protein: CASNSAGVSAIREKLFF; CDR3 DNA: TGTGCCAGTAATTCCGCAGGGGTGTCTGCTATTCGTGAAAAACTGTTTTTT
J gene: TRBJ1-3; V gene: TRBV6-6; clone size: NA; D gene: TRBD1; CDR3 protein: CASSPQQGGGGRNTIYF; CDR3 DNA: TGTGCCAGCAGTCCCCAACAGGGGGGAGGTGGTAGAAACACCATATATTTT
J gene: TRBJ1-1; V gene: TRBV11-2; clone size: NA; D gene: NA; CDR3 protein: CASSLGQNTEAFF; CDR3 DNA: TGTGCCAGCAGCTTAGGACAGAACACTGAAGCTTTCTTT
J gene: TRBJ2-2; V gene: TRBV9; clone size: NA; D gene: TRBD2; CDR3 protein: CASSVGGYGGELFF; CDR3 DNA: TGTGCCAGCAGCGTCGGGGGGTATGGCGGGGAGCTGTTTTTT
J gene: TRBJ2-3; V gene: TRBV5-6; clone size: NA; D gene: TRBD1; CDR3 protein: CASSPPGDRGLDTQYF; CDR3 DNA: TGTGCCAGCAGCCCCCCCGGGGACAGGGGGTTGGATACGCAGTATTTT
J gene: TRBJ1-1; V gene: TRBV10-1; clone size: NA; D gene: NA; CDR3 protein: CASSESGGGTEAFF; CDR3 DNA: TGCGCCAGCAGTGAGTCTGGGGGAGGCACTGAAGCTTTCTTT
J gene: TRBJ1-1; V gene: TRBV5-5; clone size: NA; D gene: NA; CDR3 protein: CASSRRVEVITEAFF; CDR3 DNA: TGTGCCAGCAGCCGCCGGGTTGAGGTTATCACTGAAGCTTTCTTT
J gene: TRBJ1-4; V gene: TRBV19; clone size: NA; D gene: NA; CDR3 protein: CASSIVGGVSQEKLFF; CDR3 DNA: TGTGCCAGTAGTATAGTAGGGGGTGTGTCTCAAGAAAAACTGTTTTTT
J gene: TRBJ1-5; V gene: TRBV28; clone size: NA; D gene: NA; CDR3 protein: CASRPIGFSNQPQHF; CDR3 DNA: TGTGCCAGCAGACCCATCGGGTTTAGCAATCAGCCCCAGCATTTT
J gene: TRBJ2-5; V gene: TRBV18; clone size: NA; D gene: NA; CDR3 protein: CASSPGQKETQYF; CDR3 DNA: TGTGCCAGCTCACCCGGACAGAAAGAGACCCAGTACTTC
J gene: TRBJ1-2; V gene: TRBV25-1; clone size: NA; D gene: NA; CDR3 protein: CASMGSSFYGYTF; CDR3 DNA: TGTGCCAGCATGGGCAGTTCGTTCTATGGCTACACCTTC
J gene: TRBJ2-3; V gene: TRBV10-3; clone size: NA; D gene: TRBD1; CDR3 protein: CAIGQGSTDTQYF; CDR3 DNA: TGTGCCATCGGACAGGGGAGCACAGATACGCAGTATTTT
J gene: TRBJ2-2; V gene: TRBV18; clone size: NA; D gene: NA; CDR3 protein: CASSPNSIGLKNTGELFF; CDR3 DNA: TGTGCCAGCTCACCCAATTCCATAGGACTTAAGAACACCGGGGAGCTGTTTTTT
J gene: TRBJ1-1; V gene: TRBV6-6; clone size: once; D gene: NA; CDR3 protein: CASSLQVTEAFF; CDR3 DNA: TGTGCCAGCAGTCTACAGGTCACTGAAGCTTTCTTT
J gene: TRBJ2-1; V gene: TRBV11-2; clone size: NA; D gene: NA; CDR3 protein: CASSLDLYGNEQFF; CDR3 DNA: TGTGCCAGCAGCTTAGATCTTTACGGCAATGAGCAGTTCTTC
J gene: TRBJ1-1; V gene: TRBV6-2/TRBV6-3; clone size: NA; D gene: NA; CDR3 protein: CASSYPPLEAFF; CDR3 DNA: TGTGCCAGCAGTTACCCCCCCCTTGAAGCTTTCTTT
J gene: TRBJ1-2; V gene: TRBV7-2; clone size: NA; D gene: NA; CDR3 protein: CASSLILGRVNYGYTF; CDR3 DNA: TGTGCCAGCAGCTTAATTCTCGGCAGGGTTAACTATGGCTACACCTTC
J gene: TRBJ2-3; V gene: TRBV11-3; clone size: NA; D gene: NA; CDR3 protein: CASSLQDTDTQYF; CDR3 DNA: TGTGCCAGCAGCTTGCAGGACACAGATACGCAGTATTTT
J gene: TRBJ1-1; V gene: TRBV27; clone size: NA; D gene: NA; CDR3 protein: CASSLFGFRLAPTEAFF; CDR3 DNA: TGTGCCAGCAGTTTATTCGGGTTCCGCCTAGCCCCCACTGAAGCTTTCTTT
J gene: TRBJ2-7; V gene: TRBV5-6; clone size: NA; D gene: NA; CDR3 protein: CASSLKEWEQYF; CDR3 DNA: TGTGCCAGCAGCTTAAAGGAGTGGGAGCAGTACTTC
J gene: TRBJ1-2; V gene: TRBV30; clone size: NA; D gene: TRBD1; CDR3 protein: CAWKGGDYGYTF; CDR3 DNA: TGTGCCTGGAAAGGGGGCGACTATGGCTACACCTTC
J gene: TRBJ2-1; V gene: TRBV10-1; clone size: NA; D gene: TRBD2; CDR3 protein: CASSDQLAGSYNEQFF; CDR3 DNA: TGCGCCAGCAGTGACCAACTAGCGGGCTCCTACAATGAGCAGTTCTTC
J gene: TRBJ2-7; V gene: TRBV30; clone size: NA; D gene: NA; CDR3 protein: CAWSSYYEQYF; CDR3 DNA: TGTGCCTGGAGTTCCTATTACGAGCAGTACTTC
J gene: TRBJ2-5; V gene: TRBV5-1; clone size: NA; D gene: TRBD1; CDR3 protein: CASSPRTGGREETQYF; CDR3 DNA: TGCGCCAGCAGCCCACGGACAGGGGGTCGAGAAGAGACCCAGTACTTC
J gene: TRBJ1-5; V gene: TRBV4-1; clone size: NA; D gene: NA; CDR3 protein: CASSQDQTEFRSQPQHF; CDR3 DNA: TGCGCCAGCAGCCAAGATCAAACCGAATTTAGGAGTCAGCCCCAGCATTTT
J gene: TRBJ1-3; V gene: TRBV11-2; clone size: NA; D gene: NA; CDR3 protein: CASSIQTGNTIYF; CDR3 DNA: TGTGCCAGCAGCATTCAGACTGGAAACACCATATATTTT
J gene: TRBJ1-2; V gene: TRBV10-3; clone size: NA; D gene: TRBD1; CDR3 protein: CATRGTGANYGYTF; CDR3 DNA: TGTGCCACCAGGGGGACAGGGGCGAACTATGGCTACACCTTC
J gene: TRBJ1-2; V gene: TRBV14; clone size: NA; D gene: NA; CDR3 protein: CASSQDLLYGYTF; CDR3 DNA: TGTGCCAGCAGCCAAGATCTGCTATATGGCTACACCTTC
J gene: TRBJ2-7; V gene: TRBV19; clone size: NA; D gene: TRBD2; CDR3 protein: CASSSGSSYEQYF; CDR3 DNA: TGTGCCAGTAGTAGCGGGAGTTCCTACGAGCAGTACTTC
J gene: TRBJ1-2; V gene: TRBV9; clone size: NA; D gene: NA; CDR3 protein: CASMGRGLNYGYTF; CDR3 DNA: TGTGCCAGCATGGGGCGGGGCTTGAACTATGGCTACACCTTC
J gene: TRBJ2-7; V gene: TRBV6-5; clone size: NA; D gene: NA; CDR3 protein: CASSYSADSYEQYF; CDR3 DNA: TGTGCCAGCAGTTATAGCGCGGACTCCTACGAGCAGTACTTC
J gene: TRBJ1-2; V gene: TRBV12-3/TRBV12-4; clone size: NA; D gene: TRBD1; CDR3 protein: CASRGTGRYGYTF; CDR3 DNA: TGTGCCAGCAGAGGGACAGGTCGCTATGGCTACACCTTC
J gene: TRBJ2-1; V gene: TRBV27; clone size: NA; D gene: TRBD2; CDR3 protein: CASSLRGGWTSPVSYNEQFF; CDR3 DNA: TGTGCCAGCAGTTTAAGGGGGGGGTGGACTAGCCCCGTTTCCTACAATGAGCAGTTCTTC
J gene: TRBJ1-6; V gene: TRBV12-3/TRBV12-4; clone size: once; D gene: NA; CDR3 protein: CASSPRGSPLHF; CDR3 DNA: TGTGCCAGCAGTCCCAGGGGTTCACCCCTCCACTTT
J gene: TRBJ2-1; V gene: TRBV3-1/TRBV3-2; clone size: NA; D gene: TRBD1; CDR3 protein: CASRRTGANNEQFF; CDR3 DNA: TGTGCCAGCAGGCGCACAGGGGCAAACAATGAGCAGTTCTTC
J gene: TRBJ1-2; V gene: TRBV27; clone size: NA; D gene: TRBD1; CDR3 protein: CASSPINRTPGTGGAGHGYTF; CDR3 DNA: TGTGCCAGCAGTCCCATCAATAGGACTCCCGGGACAGGGGGCGCGGGACATGGCTACACCTTC
J gene: TRBJ2-7; V gene: TRBV7-2; clone size: NA; D gene: TRBD2; CDR3 protein: CASSFSSGSHEQYF; CDR3 DNA: TGTGCCAGCAGCTTTTCTAGCGGGAGCCACGAGCAGTACTTC
J gene: TRBJ1-2; V gene: TRBV5-1; clone size: NA; D gene: NA; CDR3 protein: CASSLDAGYGYTF; CDR3 DNA: TGCGCCAGCAGCTTGGATGCAGGGTATGGCTACACCTTC
J gene: TRBJ2-5; V gene: TRBV9; clone size: NA; D gene: NA; CDR3 protein: CASSVTEQRETQYF; CDR3 DNA: TGTGCCAGCAGCGTAACGGAACAGCGGGAGACCCAGTACTTC
J gene: TRBJ2-4; V gene: TRBV7-2; clone size: NA; D gene: NA; CDR3 protein: CASSLQGATKNIQYF; CDR3 DNA: TGTGCCAGCAGCTTACAAGGGGCAACCAAAAACATTCAGTACTTC
J gene: TRBJ1-1; V gene: TRBV7-9; clone size: NA; D gene: NA; CDR3 protein: CASSLDGGSTEAFF; CDR3 DNA: TGTGCCAGCAGCTTAGACGGGGGGTCCACTGAAGCTTTCTTT